This TCR beta chain was recorded in a study of T cell changes during pregnancy in multiple sclerosis. Generated by immunoSEQ multiplex PCR, the TCRdb table keeps only in-frame clones and is missing some. The sample yields around 48,000 clones, about 88% seen once. V was clipped by 4 bases and J by 3 bases; unmatched bases: 4. This CDR3 region has 14 residues. In germline, CDR1 is SGHRS, CDR2 YFSETQ. The receptor's source is a female donor with multiple sclerosis, enrolled in a pregnancy study. The J gene is TRBJ2-7, the V gene TRBV5-1, with 10 bases aligning to TRBD2. The sample here was CD4+ T cells from peripheral blood mononuclear cells, taken in the second trimester of pregnancy. The CDR3 bases are TGCGCCAGCAGCCAGGGACTAGCGTACTACGAGCAGTACTTC. Amino acids: CASSQGLAYYEQYF.